The sequence of this T cell receptor beta chain was determined in a study of OX40 agonist ivuxolimab in advanced cancers. Produced via immunoSEQ multiplex PCR; TCRdb's table is partial and in-frame only. The repertoire holds over 75,000 clones, around 85% seen once, with roughly 1.4% in the top ten. The CDR3 is 17 amino acids. The V gene lost 7 bases and the J gene lost 5 bases, with 22 bases spanning the gap. This TCR came from an adult with an advanced solid tumor such as melanoma, head and neck, liver or kidney cancer. The V call is TRBV5-7, the J call TRBJ2-6; D gene uncertain. TRBV5-7 is designated an ORF whose function remains uncertain. The material was CD4+ or CD8+ T cells sorted from blood, obtained in a trial of the OX40 agonist ivuxolimab. Written as DNA, the CDR3 is TGTGCCAGCGATACCCCTCTTGCACAAAGTCGGGCCAACGTCCTGACTTTC. Its translation: CASDTPLAQSRANVLTF.